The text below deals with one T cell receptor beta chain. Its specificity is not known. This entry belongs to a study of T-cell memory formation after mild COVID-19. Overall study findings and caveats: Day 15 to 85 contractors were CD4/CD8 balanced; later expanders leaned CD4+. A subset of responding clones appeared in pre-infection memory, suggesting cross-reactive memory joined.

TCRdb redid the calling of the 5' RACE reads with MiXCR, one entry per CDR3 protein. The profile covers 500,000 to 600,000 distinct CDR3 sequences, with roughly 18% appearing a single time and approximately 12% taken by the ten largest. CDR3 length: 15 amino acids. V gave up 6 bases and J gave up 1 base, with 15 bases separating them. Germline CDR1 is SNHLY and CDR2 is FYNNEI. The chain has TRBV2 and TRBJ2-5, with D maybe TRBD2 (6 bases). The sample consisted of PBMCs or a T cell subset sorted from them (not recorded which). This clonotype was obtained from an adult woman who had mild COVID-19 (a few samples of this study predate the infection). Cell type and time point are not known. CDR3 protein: CASRDSRDFQETQYF. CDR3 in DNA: TGTGCCAGCAGAGACAGCAGGGACTTCCAAGAGACCCAGTACTTC.